The clone carrying this T cell receptor (beta chain) was observed a single time. This record belongs to a study of blood T cell repertoires in COVID-19. Study-level information: PBMCs, B-cell-depleted T cells, or T cells provided the cDNA or gDNA that made up the material.

Clones were read by immunoSEQ multiplex PCR, and TCRdb kept only the in-frame ones, dropping some. The table includes roughly 130,000 clones, about 84% detected once. The receptor's source is a woman aged 55-69 years with acute or convalescent COVID-19. The sequenced sample was peripheral blood.

Written as DNA, the CDR3 is TGTGCCAGCGCCCCAACAGGGGCTATCACTGAAGCTTTCTTT. Its translation is CASAPTGAITEAFF. This chain joins TRBV2 and TRBJ1-1; 7 nucleotides align to TRBD1. This CDR3 has 14 residues. V gave up 8 bases and J gave up 4 bases; unmatched junction bases: 10. Looked up from germline, CDR1 is SNHLY and CDR2 is FYNNEI.